The rows below give T cell receptor beta chains drawn from one sample of a study of shared clonotypes between healthy human individuals. TCRdb's table, derived via immunoSEQ multiplex PCR, lists solely in-frame clones and lacks some. The table has about 980,000 clones, about 80% seen once. The sequenced sample consisted of memory CD4+ T cells sorted from blood. The receptors here all came from a young man in good health. Each CDR3 is given with its conserved first and last residue. D genes are given only for firm matches. Not all rows give a size; the values are once, few, many and, for expanded clones, a class.

j_call: TRBJ1-6
d_call: TRBD1
clone_size: .
v_call: TRBV30
cdr3_nt: TGTGCCTGGAGTCCACGGGACAGGAGGAATTCACCCCTCCACTTT
cdr3_aa: CAWSPRDRRNSPLHF

j_call: TRBJ2-2
d_call: TRBD2
clone_size: .
v_call: TRBV11-3
cdr3_nt: TGTGCCAGCAGCCCGGGAGGAGACACCGGGGAGCTGTTTTTT
cdr3_aa: CASSPGGDTGELFF

j_call: TRBJ1-4
d_call: .
clone_size: few
v_call: TRBV10-3
cdr3_nt: TGTGCCATCAGTGCCGGGGTGGGTGAAAAACTGTTTTTT
cdr3_aa: CAISAGVGEKLFF

j_call: TRBJ2-1
d_call: .
clone_size: once
v_call: TRBV6-6
cdr3_nt: TGTGCCAGCAGTCCCCGGGGGCCCTCCTACAATGAGCAGTTCTTC
cdr3_aa: CASSPRGPSYNEQFF

j_call: TRBJ2-3
d_call: .
clone_size: few
v_call: TRBV10-2
cdr3_nt: TGCGCCACCGAGGGACTCCGAACGCAGTATTTT
cdr3_aa: CATEGLRTQYF

j_call: TRBJ2-3
d_call: .
clone_size: .
v_call: TRBV10-3
cdr3_nt: TGTGCCATCAGTGAGTTTAGGGATACGCAGTATTTT
cdr3_aa: CAISEFRDTQYF

j_call: TRBJ1-5
d_call: .
clone_size: .
v_call: TRBV5-6
cdr3_nt: TGTGCCAGCAGCTTCGGGCAGTTCGGTCAGCCCCAGCATTTT
cdr3_aa: CASSFGQFGQPQHF

j_call: TRBJ1-6
d_call: .
clone_size: .
v_call: TRBV6-6
cdr3_nt: TGTGCCAGCAGTTACGTGGCAAACGGGAATTCACCCCTCCACTTT
cdr3_aa: CASSYVANGNSPLHF

j_call: TRBJ2-7
d_call: TRBD1
clone_size: .
v_call: TRBV9
cdr3_nt: TGTGCCAGCAGCCCCTCCCGAGACAGGGGGCATAGGCAGTACTTC
cdr3_aa: CASSPSRDRGHRQYF

j_call: TRBJ1-1
d_call: .
clone_size: .
v_call: TRBV27
cdr3_nt: TGTGCCAGCAGCCGACAGCTAGGGAACACTGAAGCTTTCTTT
cdr3_aa: CASSRQLGNTEAFF

j_call: TRBJ1-4
d_call: .
clone_size: once
v_call: TRBV6-6
cdr3_nt: TGTGCCAGCAGTTTACAGGGTTCTGCAACTAATGAAAAACTGTTTTTT
cdr3_aa: CASSLQGSATNEKLFF

j_call: TRBJ2-1
d_call: .
clone_size: .
v_call: TRBV4-1
cdr3_nt: TGCGCCAGCAGCCCTCGCGGGATCGGGAATGAGCAGTTCTTC
cdr3_aa: CASSPRGIGNEQFF

j_call: TRBJ2-7
d_call: .
clone_size: .
v_call: TRBV2
cdr3_nt: TGTGCCAGCAGCTACACAGGGTTAAATGAGCAGTACTTC
cdr3_aa: CASSYTGLNEQYF

j_call: TRBJ1-2
d_call: .
clone_size: .
v_call: TRBV29-1
cdr3_nt: TGCAGCGTTGAAGCGGCGACAAGGGATGGCTACACCTTC
cdr3_aa: CSVEAATRDGYTF

j_call: TRBJ2-1
d_call: TRBD1
clone_size: .
v_call: TRBV7-9
cdr3_nt: TGTGCCAGCAGCTTAGACGGGACAGGGGGGAGCAATGAGCAGTTCTTC
cdr3_aa: CASSLDGTGGSNEQFF

j_call: TRBJ1-1
d_call: .
clone_size: .
v_call: TRBV6-4
cdr3_nt: TGTGCCAGCAGTGACCGGTTTGGGGGCACTGAAGCTTTCTTT
cdr3_aa: CASSDRFGGTEAFF

j_call: TRBJ1-1
d_call: TRBD1
clone_size: .
v_call: TRBV6-1
cdr3_nt: TGTGCCAGCAGGGCCGGACAGGGGACGGGCACTGAAGCTTTCTTT
cdr3_aa: CASRAGQGTGTEAFF

j_call: TRBJ2-5
d_call: TRBD2
clone_size: .
v_call: TRBV6-1
cdr3_nt: TGTGCCAGCAGTTTTACTAGCGGGGAGACCCAGTACTTC
cdr3_aa: CASSFTSGETQYF

j_call: TRBJ1-2
d_call: .
clone_size: .
v_call: TRBV6-1
cdr3_nt: TGTGCCAGCAGTGAAGCTAAAGGCTACACCTTC
cdr3_aa: CASSEAKGYTF

j_call: TRBJ2-7
d_call: .
clone_size: .
v_call: TRBV25-1
cdr3_nt: TGTGCCAGCAGTCAACGGGGCGCGCCCTCCTACGAGCAGTACTTC
cdr3_aa: CASSQRGAPSYEQYF

j_call: TRBJ2-7
d_call: .
clone_size: .
v_call: TRBV15
cdr3_nt: TGTGCCACCAGCAGCGCTCCGACCGACTACGAGCAGTACTTC
cdr3_aa: CATSSAPTDYEQYF

j_call: TRBJ1-2
d_call: TRBD1
clone_size: .
v_call: TRBV28
cdr3_nt: TGTGCCAGCAGGAAGGGACAGGGGGCTTGGGGATATGGCTACACCTTC
cdr3_aa: CASRKGQGAWGYGYTF

j_call: TRBJ1-4
d_call: .
clone_size: .
v_call: TRBV5-1
cdr3_nt: TGCGCCAGCAGCTTGGTAGGACTTAATGAAAAACTGTTTTTT
cdr3_aa: CASSLVGLNEKLFF

j_call: TRBJ2-5
d_call: TRBD1
clone_size: .
v_call: TRBV15
cdr3_nt: TGTGCCACCAGCAGAGATAGACAGGGCCAAGGGACCCAGTACTTC
cdr3_aa: CATSRDRQGQGTQYF

j_call: TRBJ2-1
d_call: .
clone_size: .
v_call: TRBV4-3
cdr3_nt: TGCGCCAGCAGCCAAGCCGGGACCAAAAACGATGAGCAGTTCTTC
cdr3_aa: CASSQAGTKNDEQFF

j_call: TRBJ1-3
d_call: .
clone_size: few
v_call: TRBV28
cdr3_nt: TGTGCCACTACGGGACGAATTAACTCTGGAAACACCATATATTTT
cdr3_aa: CATTGRINSGNTIYF

j_call: TRBJ2-5
d_call: .
clone_size: .
v_call: TRBV18
cdr3_nt: TGTGCCAGCTCACGGGAAAGAGAGACCCAGTACTTC
cdr3_aa: CASSRERETQYF

j_call: TRBJ2-1
d_call: TRBD2
clone_size: .
v_call: TRBV5-1
cdr3_nt: TGCGCCAGCAGCTTGGAGCCTAGCGGGAACAATGAGCAGTTCTTC
cdr3_aa: CASSLEPSGNNEQFF

j_call: TRBJ2-2
d_call: .
clone_size: few
v_call: TRBV12-5
cdr3_nt: TGTGCTACGGGAAATCCCGCGGCCGGGGAGCTGTTTTTT
cdr3_aa: CATGNPAAGELFF

j_call: TRBJ2-1
d_call: TRBD2
clone_size: few
v_call: TRBV6-1
cdr3_nt: TGTGCCAGCAGTGACAGATGGAGCGGGGGCGGAAGTAGCGAGCAGTTCTTC
cdr3_aa: CASSDRWSGGGSSEQFF

j_call: TRBJ1-6
d_call: .
clone_size: few
v_call: TRBV27
cdr3_nt: TGTGCCAGCACCCAGTCGGGCCAGTGGGGTTCACCCCTCCACTTT
cdr3_aa: CASTQSGQWGSPLHF

j_call: TRBJ1-2
d_call: .
clone_size: .
v_call: TRBV7-6
cdr3_nt: TGTGCCAGCAGCTTAGGGGGGAGCTATGGCTACACCTTC
cdr3_aa: CASSLGGSYGYTF

j_call: TRBJ1-1
d_call: TRBD1
clone_size: .
v_call: TRBV13
cdr3_nt: TGTGCCAGCAGCTTAGGGGGCTTCGGACAGGGGACGGGAGCTTTCTTT
cdr3_aa: CASSLGGFGQGTGAFF

j_call: TRBJ2-5
d_call: TRBD2
clone_size: .
v_call: TRBV7-2
cdr3_nt: TGTGCCAGCAGCCGCGGGGGAATACAAGAGACCCAGTACTTC
cdr3_aa: CASSRGGIQETQYF

j_call: TRBJ1-5
d_call: .
clone_size: few
v_call: TRBV28
cdr3_nt: TGTGCCAGCGGGCAGGGAATTGGTCAGCCCCAGCATTTT
cdr3_aa: CASGQGIGQPQHF

j_call: TRBJ2-7
d_call: TRBD1
clone_size: .
v_call: TRBV6-6
cdr3_nt: TGTGCCAGCAGTTACCCGGGACAGGGGAGCACCTACGAGCAGTACTTC
cdr3_aa: CASSYPGQGSTYEQYF

j_call: TRBJ2-2
d_call: .
clone_size: .
v_call: TRBV6-1
cdr3_nt: TGTGCCAGCAGTGTTACCGGGACACACGGGGAGCTGTTTTTT
cdr3_aa: CASSVTGTHGELFF